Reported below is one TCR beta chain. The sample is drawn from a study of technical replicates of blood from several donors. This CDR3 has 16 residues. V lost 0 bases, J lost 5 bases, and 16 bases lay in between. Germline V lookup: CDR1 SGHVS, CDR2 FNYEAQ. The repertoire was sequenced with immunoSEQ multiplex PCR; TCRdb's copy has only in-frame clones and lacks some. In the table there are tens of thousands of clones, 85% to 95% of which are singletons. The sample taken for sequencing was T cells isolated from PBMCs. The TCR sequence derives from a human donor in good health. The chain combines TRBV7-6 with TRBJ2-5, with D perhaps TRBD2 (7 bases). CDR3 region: CASSLAIRTGGETQYF. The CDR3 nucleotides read TGTGCCAGCAGCTTAGCTATCAGGACGGGGGGCGAGACCCAGTACTTC.